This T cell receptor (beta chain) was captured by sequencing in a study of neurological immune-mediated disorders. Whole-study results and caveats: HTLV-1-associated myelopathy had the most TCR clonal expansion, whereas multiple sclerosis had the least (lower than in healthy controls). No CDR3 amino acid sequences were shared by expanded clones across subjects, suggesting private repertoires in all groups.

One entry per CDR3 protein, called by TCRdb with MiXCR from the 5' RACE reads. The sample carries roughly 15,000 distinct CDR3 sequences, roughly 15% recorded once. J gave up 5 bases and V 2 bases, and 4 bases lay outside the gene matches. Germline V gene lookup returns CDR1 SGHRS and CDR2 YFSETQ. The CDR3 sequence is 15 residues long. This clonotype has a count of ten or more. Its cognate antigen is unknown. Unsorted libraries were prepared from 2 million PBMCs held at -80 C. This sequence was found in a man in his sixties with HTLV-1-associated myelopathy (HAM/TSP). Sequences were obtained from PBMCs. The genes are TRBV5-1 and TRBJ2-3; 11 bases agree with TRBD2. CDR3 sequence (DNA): TGCGCCAGCAGCTTCACTAGCGGGGGTGGAGATACGCAGTATTTT. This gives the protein CASSFTSGGGDTQYF. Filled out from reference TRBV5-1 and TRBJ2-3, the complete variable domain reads KAGVTQTPRYLIKTRGQQVTLSCSPISGHRSVSWYQQTPGQGLQFLFEYFSETQRNKGNFPGRFSGRQFSNSRSEMNVSTLELGDSALYLCASSFTSGGGDTQYFGPGTRLTVL.